This entry is about one T cell receptor (beta chain). The data belong to a study of blood T cell repertoires in COVID-19. Authors' methods: Nucleated cell number was recorded as an estimate derived from reference gene primer amplification. Measured with immunoSEQ multiplex PCR; TCRdb has only the in-frame clones, and not every one. Clone size and the V and J calls come from that table; the DNA yielded D and trimming. The table records about 270,000 clones, less than 90% of them present only once. The germline CDR1 and CDR2 sequences are SQVTM and ANQGSEA. The V end lost 2 bases, the J end lost 4 bases, and 6 bases lay between the germline ends. This CDR3 contains 12 residues.

Source material: PBMCs or T cells enriched from blood (not recorded which). The chain is built from TRBV29-1 and TRBJ2-1; D might be TRBD2 (5 bases). This TCR came from a woman aged 45-65 years who had recovered from COVID-19. In DNA, the CDR3 is TGCAGCGTTGAAAGGGAGTACAATGAGCAGTTCTTC. This sequence encodes CSVEREYNEQFF.